This record concerns one TCR beta chain sequence. Its antigen remains unidentified. The CDR3 covers 14 residues. Trimming left V 0 bases short and J 9 bases short, with 12 bases between. Germline-derived CDR1 and CDR2 are LGHNA and YSLEER. Combining a sample-barcoded 5' primer with a J-beta primer mix, a second PCR ran for roughly 7 to 11 cycles. TCRdb re-called the 5' RACE reads with MiXCR, one entry per CDR3 protein. The data show over a million distinct CDR3 sequences, with around 55% seen just once and 6.7% held by the top ten. The data derive from a study of blood T cells in healthy people across ages. Study-level results: Correlation between TCR beta diversity and naive T cell percentage was strong. It was held that diversity estimates obtained from one million T cells represented underestimates. Using unsorted PBMCs precluded a conclusive naive versus antigen-experienced comparison. Changes seen in expanded clonotypes were possibly confounded by donor CMV status left unknown.

Source material: blood. The sequence came from a man aged 18 to 30 in good health. V usage is TRBV4-3 and J usage is TRBJ2-1; D remains unclear. In DNA, the CDR3 is TGCGCCAGCAGCCAAGACCGTCCAGTGGGTGAGCAGTTCTTC. Translated: CASSQDRPVGEQFF.